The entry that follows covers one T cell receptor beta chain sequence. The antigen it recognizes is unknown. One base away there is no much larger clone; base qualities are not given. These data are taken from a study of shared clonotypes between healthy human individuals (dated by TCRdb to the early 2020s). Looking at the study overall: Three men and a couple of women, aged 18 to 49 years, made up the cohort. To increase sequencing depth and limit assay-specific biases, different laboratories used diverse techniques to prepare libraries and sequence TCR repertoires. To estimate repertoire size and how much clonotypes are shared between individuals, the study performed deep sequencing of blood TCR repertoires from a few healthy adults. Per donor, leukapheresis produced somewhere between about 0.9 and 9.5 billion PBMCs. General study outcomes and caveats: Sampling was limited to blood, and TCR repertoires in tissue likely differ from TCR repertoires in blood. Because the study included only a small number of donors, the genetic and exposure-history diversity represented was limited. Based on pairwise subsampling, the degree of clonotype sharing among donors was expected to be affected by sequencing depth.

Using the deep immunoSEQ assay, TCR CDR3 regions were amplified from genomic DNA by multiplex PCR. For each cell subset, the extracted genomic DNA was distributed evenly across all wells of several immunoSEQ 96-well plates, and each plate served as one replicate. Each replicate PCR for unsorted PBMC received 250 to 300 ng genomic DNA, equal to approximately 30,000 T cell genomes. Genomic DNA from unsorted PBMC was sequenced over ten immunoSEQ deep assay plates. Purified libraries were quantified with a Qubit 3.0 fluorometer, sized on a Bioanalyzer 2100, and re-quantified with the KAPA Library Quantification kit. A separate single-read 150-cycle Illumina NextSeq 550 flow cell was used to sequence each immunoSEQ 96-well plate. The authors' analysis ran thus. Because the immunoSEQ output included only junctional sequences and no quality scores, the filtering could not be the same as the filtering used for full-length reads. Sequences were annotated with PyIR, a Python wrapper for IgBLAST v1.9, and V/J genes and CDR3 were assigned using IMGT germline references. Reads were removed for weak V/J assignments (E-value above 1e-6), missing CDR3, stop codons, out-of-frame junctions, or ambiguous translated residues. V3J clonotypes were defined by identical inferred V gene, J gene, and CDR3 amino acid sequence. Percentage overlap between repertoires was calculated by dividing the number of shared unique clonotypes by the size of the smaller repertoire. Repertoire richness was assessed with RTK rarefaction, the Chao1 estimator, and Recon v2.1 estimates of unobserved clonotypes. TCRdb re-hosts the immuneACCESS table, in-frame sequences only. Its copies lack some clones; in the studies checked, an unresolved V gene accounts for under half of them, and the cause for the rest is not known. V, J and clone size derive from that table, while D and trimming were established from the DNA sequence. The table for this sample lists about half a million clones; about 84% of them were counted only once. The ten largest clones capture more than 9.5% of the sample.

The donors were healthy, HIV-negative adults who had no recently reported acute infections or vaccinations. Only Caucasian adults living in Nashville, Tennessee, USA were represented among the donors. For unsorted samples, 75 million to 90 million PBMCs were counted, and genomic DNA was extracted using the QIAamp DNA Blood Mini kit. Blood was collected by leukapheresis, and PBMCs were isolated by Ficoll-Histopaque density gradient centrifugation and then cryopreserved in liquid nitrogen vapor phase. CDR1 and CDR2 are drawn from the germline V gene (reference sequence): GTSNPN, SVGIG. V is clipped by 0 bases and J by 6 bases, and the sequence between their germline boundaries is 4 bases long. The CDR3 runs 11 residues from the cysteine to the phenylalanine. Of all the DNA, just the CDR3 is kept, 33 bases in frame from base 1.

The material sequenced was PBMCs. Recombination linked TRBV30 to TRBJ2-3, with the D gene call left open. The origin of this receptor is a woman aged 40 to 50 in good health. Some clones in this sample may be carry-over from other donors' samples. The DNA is TGTGCCTGGAGTGTAAGGGATACGCAGTATTTT. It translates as CAWSVRDTQYF.